One and the same sample provided the 28 T cell receptor beta chains below, sequenced in a study of CD8+CD57+ T cells in acquired aplastic anemia. The template for TCR beta VDJ and CDR3 sequence profiling was genomic DNA. One entry per CDR3 protein, called by TCRdb with MiXCR from the reads. The sample shows some 290,000 distinct CDR3 sequences, approximately 57% of them seen only once. The material sequenced was sorted CD4+, CD8+, or CD8+CD57+ T cells (not recorded which) from PBMCs. These receptors were collected from a human donor with severe aplastic anemia or a healthy control (not recorded which).

DNA for the CDR3: TGTGCCAGCAGCACCATGCTTGGGGGGCGTGGAGGCTACACCTTC. It yields the protein CASSTMLGGRGGYTF. This rearrangement joins TRBV7-9 to TRBJ1-2; a possible D gene is TRBD1 (6 bases). In germline, CDR1 is SEHNR, CDR2 FQNEAQ (reference sequence). V lost 5 bases to trimming and J lost 8 bases, with 21 bases between them. This CDR3 has 15 residues.

This clonotype was seen only a few times. The J gene is TRBJ2-1, the V gene TRBV24-1; 7 nucleotides align to TRBD2. The V and J ends lost 6 bases and 3 bases, in that order; junction bases with no gene match: 7. Per the germline V gene, CDR1 is KGHDR and CDR2 is SFDVKD. The CDR3 covers 15 residues. The CDR3 DNA sequence: TGTGCCACCAGTCCGTCAGCGGGGTACTACAATGAGCAGTTCTTC. Translation: CATSPSAGYYNEQFF.

The rearrangement links TRBV27 to TRBJ1-1, with TRBD1 matching 9 bases. J gave up 1 base and V 3 bases, and 3 bases lay outside the gene matches. Germline lookup yields CDR1 MNHEY and CDR2 SMNVEV (reference sequence). This CDR3 spans 15 amino acids. CDR3 in amino acids: CASSLGTGPNTEAFF. CDR3 in DNA: TGTGCCAGCAGTTTGGGGACAGGGCCGAACACTGAAGCTTTCTTT.

In the case of this clonotype: This may come from a read error, since a much larger clone is one base off. The CDR3 nucleotides read TGTGCCAGCGGTCCCCGGACCCTGCTGGTTGAGCAGTTCTTC. It codes for CASGPRTLLVEQFF. The chain combines TRBV12-3 or TRBV12-4 with TRBJ2-1; D is uncertain. The CDR3 runs to 14 residues. Trimming pared 8 bases from V and 9 bases from J, leaving 20 bases between.

This chain joins TRBV7-2 and TRBJ2-3; 9 bases map to TRBD2. Germline V gene sequence: CDR1 SGHTA, CDR2 FQGNSA. V was pared by 1 base and J by 1 base, with 6 bases of the junction left unmatched. This CDR3 is 17 amino acids long. CDR3 DNA: TGTGCCAGCAGCTTAGGGGCGGGAGGGCCGGGCACAGATACGCAGTATTTT. Encoded protein: CASSLGAGGPGTDTQYF.

The chain is built from TRBV29-1 and TRBJ2-1; D is ambiguous. Germline values: CDR1 SQVTM, CDR2 ANQGSEA. The length of the CDR3 is 12 residues. V was clipped by 4 bases and J by 3 bases, with 7 bases between them. In nucleotides, the CDR3 is TGCAGCGTTGCCCCAGACTACAATGAGCAGTTCTTC. Translating it yields CSVAPDYNEQFF.

The chain recombines TRBV20-1 with TRBJ1-2, with a tentative D call TRBD1 (5 bases). Trimming left V 1 base short and J 6 bases short, with 12 bases between. Germline assignment: CDR1 DFQATT and CDR2 SNEGSKA (reference sequence). CDR3 length: 13 residues. The CDR3 DNA reads TGCAGTGCTAGAGTTACGGGGGGAGATGGCTACACCTTC. The encoded protein is CSARVTGGDGYTF.

The chain carries TRBV19 and TRBJ2-7; tentatively, D is TRBD2 (5 bases). The germline V gene encodes CDR1 LNHDA and CDR2 SQIVND (reference sequence). The CDR3 runs 13 residues. V was pared by 2 bases and J by 4 bases, with 9 bases between. CDR3 residues: CASSILGEYEQYF. DNA of the CDR3: TGTGCCAGTAGTATACTCGGGGAATACGAGCAGTACTTC.

Worth noting for this clonotype: This could be a read error, since a much larger clone is one nucleotide away. The V call is TRBV28, the J call TRBJ1-2; D is ambiguous. The CDR3 is 15 residues long. Germline CDR1 reads MDHEN; CDR2 reads SYDVKM. V was clipped by 4 bases and J by 8 bases, with 20 bases between them. CDR3 nucleotides: TGTGCCAGCAGTTCCCTTGAACGGGAGGTAAACGGCTACACCTTC. It encodes CASSSLEREVNGYTF.

The chain joins TRBV29-1 to TRBJ1-1; weak D call: TRBD1 (5 bases). The CDR3 runs to 13 residues. CDR1 and CDR2 from the germline V gene are SQVTM and ANQGSEA. The V end lost 5 bases, the J end lost 1 base, and 11 bases lay between the germline ends. The CDR3 DNA sequence: TGCAGCGTTATGGGGCGGGGGAACACTGAAGCTTTCTTT. Translating gives CSVMGRGNTEAFF.

This clonotype came up many times. One junction end does not reproduce the germline sequence, and a read error may be involved. The CDR3 protein is CASSLGSVRGETQYF. The CDR3 DNA follows: TGTGCTAGCAGCTTAGGGAGCGTTAGGGGGGAGACCCAGTACTTC. The chain is built from TRBV7-7 and TRBJ2-5; D possibly corresponds to TRBD1 (6 bases). The length of the CDR3 is 15 residues. Per germline, CDR1 SSHAT and CDR2 FNYEAQ (reference sequence).

This clonotype appeared once. At one boundary the junction diverges from the germline segment, which might be a read error. The chain couples TRBV12-5 to TRBJ1-5; D is perhaps TRBD1 (5 bases). The CDR3 covers 13 residues. Germline V gives CDR1 LGHNT, CDR2 FRNRAP. The CDR3 spells CASSSAGKQPHHF. The CDR3 DNA reads TGTGCCAGCAGTTCTGCAGGGAAGCAGCCCCACCATTTT.

This chain joins TRBV29-1 and TRBJ2-7, with a tentative D call TRBD2 (5 bases). Deletions cut 6 bases from V and 5 bases from J, with 8 bases between. The CDR3 has 10 amino acids. Germline V gene sequence: CDR1 SQVTM, CDR2 ANQGSEA. In DNA, the CDR3 is TGCAGCGTCCCGGGAAACGAGCAGTACTTC. This translates into CSVPGNEQYF.

The table lists this clonotype with a few counts. The chain employs TRBV20-1 and TRBJ2-5; TRBD1 or TRBD2 may be the D gene (7 bases each). Deletions cut 6 bases from V and 1 base from J, with 18 bases between. The CDR3 totals 15 residues. Germline V gives CDR1 DFQATT, CDR2 SNEGSKA (reference sequence). The CDR3, as DNA: TGCAGTGCCCTAGGCAGGGGGAGGGCCCAAGAGACCCAGTACTTC. This sequence encodes CSALGRGRAQETQYF.

J is TRBJ2-7 and V is TRBV12-3 or TRBV12-4; D is perhaps TRBD1 (6 bases). There are 13 residues in the CDR3. The ends were cut back, 7 bases at V and 5 bases at J, with 15 bases in the middle. This chain's CDR3 is CASNGQRIHEQYF. CDR3 coding DNA: TGTGCCAGCAACGGACAGCGGATCCACGAGCAGTACTTC.

This clonotype was seen ten or more times. The rearrangement uses TRBV5-1 and TRBJ2-3; TRBD2 matches 13 bases. Germline trimming cut 1 base from V and 4 bases from J; bases unmatched to any gene: 3. Per germline, CDR1 SGHRS and CDR2 YFSETQ. The CDR3 runs to 16 residues. The CDR3 spells CASSLRTSGGADTQYF. The DNA of the CDR3 is TGCGCCAGCAGCTTGCGTACTAGCGGGGGGGCAGATACGCAGTATTTT.

This chain joins TRBV29-1 and TRBJ1-6; a possible D gene is TRBD1 (5 bases). Trimming removed 3 bases at V and 5 bases at J, with 26 bases between. Germline CDR1 and CDR2: SQVTM and ANQGSEA. The CDR3 is 19 amino acids. DNA for the CDR3: TGCAGCGTTGATCCCAGCAGCCAAGGGACCGCAAAGGATAATTCACCCCTCCACTTT. Protein product: CSVDPSSQGTAKDNSPLHF.

This sequence joins TRBV2 and TRBJ1-2; 7 bases agree with TRBD1. This CDR3 is built from 15 residues. The germline V gene encodes CDR1 SNHLY and CDR2 FYNNEI. The ends lost 6 bases at V and 5 bases at J; junction bases unmatched: 12. The CDR3 DNA reads TGTGCCAGCAGGGTTGACAGGGACTCCTTTTATGGCTACACCTTC. This translates into CASRVDRDSFYGYTF.

CDR3 bases: TGTGCCAGCAGCTCAGCACCGGGACAGGGTTCACCCCTCCACTTT. Its protein product is CASSSAPGQGSPLHF. The gene calls are TRBV11-2 and TRBJ1-6; the match to TRBD1 covers 9 bases. J gave up 9 bases and V 4 bases, and 7 bases lay outside the gene matches. The CDR3 length is 15 residues. From germline, CDR1 is SGHAT and CDR2 FQNNGV. The full variable domain, its missing parts supplied by reference TRBV11-2 and TRBJ1-6, is EAGVAQSPRYKIIEKRQSVAFWCNPISGHATLYWYQQILGQGPKLLIQFQNNGVVDDSQLPKDRFSAERLKGVDSTLKIQPAKLEDSAVYLCASSSAPGQGSPLHFGNGTRLTVT.

This clonotype was counted many times. The chain carries TRBV20-1 and TRBJ1-3; no reliable D call. The V gene's germline CDR1 is DFQATT and CDR2 SNEGSKA (reference sequence). The CDR3 is made up of 13 amino acids. The V end was cut by 6 bases, the J end by 3 bases, with 12 bases between. Written as DNA, the CDR3 is TGCAGTGCCAACCATATTTATGGAAACACCATATATTTT. Translation gives CSANHIYGNTIYF.

This clonotype has a count of ten or more. The chain employs TRBV7-3 and TRBJ2-3, with TRBD2 matching 7 bases. The CDR3 covers 18 residues. V lost 1 base to trimming and J lost 1 base; unmatched junction nucleotides: 11. Per the germline V gene, CDR1 is SGHTA and CDR2 is FQGTGA. The DNA of the CDR3 is TGTGCCAGCAGCTTAAAAAGGGATCTGGGGGGGGGCACAGATACGCAGTATTTT. Its protein product is CASSLKRDLGGGTDTQYF.

This chain connects TRBV24-1 to TRBJ2-2, with 8 bases that match TRBD1. Germline loops: CDR1 KGHDR, CDR2 SFDVKD. Trimming at V came to 7 bases and at J to 6 bases, leaving 6 bases not matched to a gene. This CDR3 is 14 amino acids long. CDR3 bases: TGTGCCACCAGGGCACAGGGGGACGCCGGGGAGCTGTTTTTT. Residues: CATRAQGDAGELFF.

This chain connects TRBV15 to TRBJ1-5; D gene ambiguous. Germline V gives CDR1 LNHNV, CDR2 YYDKDF (reference sequence). Trimming took 0 bases from V and 9 from J, leaving 9 bases between them. CDR3 length equals 13 residues. CDR3 sequence: CATSRESIGPQHF. CDR3 nucleotide sequence: TGTGCCACCAGCAGAGAGTCGATTGGGCCCCAGCATTTT.

This clonotype appeared many times. The chain links TRBV3-1 to TRBJ1-5, with TRBD1 identical over 7 bases. The CDR3 consists of 14 residues. Germline CDR1 is LGHDT and CDR2 is YNNKEL (reference sequence). V shed 1 base and J 7 bases; nucleotides not matched to a gene: 4. CDR3 region: CASSQVGGGQPQHF. DNA of the CDR3: TGTGCCAGCAGCCAAGTAGGGGGCGGCCAGCCCCAGCATTTT.

This clonotype was counted at least ten times. The rearrangement joins TRBV12-3 or TRBV12-4 to TRBJ1-2; 9 bases are shared with TRBD1. CDR3 length: 14 residues. The ends lost 6 bases at V and 6 bases at J; junction bases unmatched: 8. The CDR3 bases are TGTGCCAGCAGCAGGATAACAGGGGGCAATGGCTACACCTTC. Translation gives CASSRITGGNGYTF.

The gene calls are TRBV5-4 and TRBJ2-5, with 10 nucleotides matching TRBD2. Germline V gene sequence: CDR1 SGHNT, CDR2 YYREEE (reference sequence). V shed 4 bases, J shed 5 bases, and the junction held 20 bases outside the gene matches. The CDR3 length is 19 residues. The chain's CDR3 is CASSPPPGRAGGPRETQYF. In DNA, the CDR3 is TGTGCCAGCAGCCCCCCCCCGGGGAGAGCGGGAGGGCCGAGGGAGACCCAGTACTTC.

This chain uses TRBV10-3 with TRBJ2-7; tentatively, D is TRBD1 or TRBD2 (5 bases each). The CDR3 totals 13 residues. V was clipped by 9 bases and J by 2 bases, with 14 bases between them. In germline, CDR1 is ENHRY, CDR2 SYGVKD. Here the CDR3 reads CAISGQRTYEQYF. As DNA, the CDR3 is TGTGCCATTTCGGGGCAGAGAACCTACGAGCAGTACTTC.

The V and J genes are TRBV7-6 and TRBJ2-7, with TRBD2 matching 7 bases. The CDR3 contains 16 residues. CDR1 is SGHVS, CDR2 FNYEAQ, per germline. V lost 0 bases to trimming and J lost 5 bases; unmatched junction nucleotides: 10. The DNA of the CDR3 is TGTGCCAGCAGCTTAGCCCACGGGGCTAGCGGTCACGAGCAGTACTTC. This gives the protein CASSLAHGASGHEQYF.